The 23 T cell receptor beta chains in this list originate from one sample, sequenced in a study of blood T cells in healthy people across ages. Primers used in a second PCR of about 6 to 11 cycles were a sample-barcoded 5' primer and a J-beta primer mix. Via MiXCR, TCRdb re-called the 5' RACE reads, giving one row per CDR3 protein. The table includes more than 650,000 distinct CDR3 sequences, about 24% detected once. The sample consisted of blood. These receptors were taken from a man aged 65 to 85 in good health.

To note about this clonotype: A much larger clone differs by one base, so this may be a read error. The chain couples TRBV5-4 to TRBJ2-3, with 8 bases aligning to TRBD2. CDR3 length: 15 amino acids. With V trimmed by 4 bases and J by 1 base, 5 bases remained unmatched. Per the germline V gene, CDR1 is SGHNT and CDR2 is YYREEE (reference sequence). The CDR3 DNA reads as TGTGCCAGCAGCCGCGAGACTAGCGGCACAGATACGCAGTATTTT. As protein: CASSRETSGTDTQYF.

This clonotype was seen just once. This chain connects TRBV24-1 to TRBJ2-1, with a weak D call TRBD2 (5 bases). The germline V and J ends were trimmed by 10 bases and 7 bases, with 16 bases remaining between them. Germline V gene sequence: CDR1 KGHDR, CDR2 SFDVKD. The CDR3 covers 13 residues. DNA for the CDR3: TGTGCCACAAGACTACGCAATGGGAATGAGCAGTTCTTC. Its translation is CATRLRNGNEQFF.

This clonotype was seen at least ten times. The J gene is TRBJ2-3, the V gene TRBV7-2; 11 nucleotides agree with TRBD2. V shed 3 bases, J shed 2 bases, and the junction held 1 base outside the gene matches. The length of the CDR3 is 15 residues. Germline CDR1 reads SGHTA; CDR2 reads FQGNSA. CDR3 nucleotides: TGTGCCAGCAGCTTGACTAGCGGGGACACAGATACGCAGTATTTT. Translated, it gives CASSLTSGDTDTQYF.

The chain's CDR3 is CASSRPGQRNQETQYF. DNA of the CDR3: TGTGCCAGCAGCAGGCCGGGACAGCGCAATCAAGAGACCCAGTACTTC. The chain has TRBV7-9 and TRBJ2-5; 7 positions agree with TRBD1. V shed 5 bases, J shed 2 bases, and the junction held 11 bases outside the gene matches. CDR1 and CDR2 (germline): SEHNR, FQNEAQ (reference sequence). The length of the CDR3 is 16 residues.

This clonotype was counted only a few times. The chain links TRBV20-1 to TRBJ1-6; unclear D gene. Germline CDR1 DFQATT, CDR2 SNEGSKA (reference sequence). V lost 0 bases and J lost 7, with 16 bases in between. The CDR3 sequence is 16 residues long. For the CDR3, the DNA is TGCAGTGCTAGAGAAGGACGGACGGGCCCCAATTCACCCCTCCACTTT. Translated: CSAREGRTGPNSPLHF.

In this sample, this clonotype turned up a few times. V usage is TRBV20-1 and J usage is TRBJ1-1, with D unclear. V was trimmed by 7 bases and J by 1 base, leaving 13 bases between them. The CDR3 totals 13 residues. Germline CDR1 reads DFQATT; CDR2 reads SNEGSKA (reference sequence). CDR3 sequence: CSVGRLSNTEAFF. CDR3 nucleotides: TGCAGTGTCGGGCGGTTGTCGAACACTGAAGCTTTCTTT.

The chain is built from TRBV12-3 or TRBV12-4 and TRBJ1-5; D call uncertain. Between the trimmed V and J ends, which lost 4 bases and 8 bases, there was a span of 6 bases. The CDR3 sequence is 11 residues long. This chain's CDR3 is CASSSQEPQHF. In nucleotides, the CDR3 is TGTGCCAGCAGTTCACAAGAGCCCCAGCATTTT.

The gene calls are TRBV29-1 and TRBJ2-2; 12 positions agree with TRBD1. V shed 5 bases, J shed 5 bases, and the junction held 6 bases outside the gene matches. Germline lookup yields CDR1 SQVTM and CDR2 ANQGSEA. The CDR3 is made up of 15 amino acids. Here the CDR3 reads CSVTGTGGKTGELFF. As DNA, the CDR3 is TGCAGCGTTACCGGGACAGGGGGCAAAACCGGGGAGCTGTTTTTT.

The CDR3 DNA reads TGCAGTGCAACCGTCCCACAGGGATCCCACGAGCAGTACTTC. The encoded protein is CSATVPQGSHEQYF. The J gene is TRBJ2-1, the V gene TRBV20-1, with D tentatively TRBD1 (6 bases). TRBJ2-7 matches the DNA end more closely, so the J call is doubtful. Germline CDR1 and CDR2: DFQATT and SNEGSKA (reference sequence). The CDR3 sequence is 14 residues long.

This clonotype was detected only a few times. This chain joins TRBV12-3 or TRBV12-4 and TRBJ2-2; the D is unclear. Trimming pared 4 bases from V and 4 bases from J, leaving 7 bases between. This CDR3 is built from 13 residues. The CDR3 DNA is TGTGCCAGCAGTTCCCCGCCCACCGGGGAGCTGTTTTTT. Translation: CASSSPPTGELFF.

This clonotype occurred a few times. The conserved final phenylalanine or tryptophan is absent from the CDR3, which likely points to a read error. This chain uses TRBV5-1 with TRBJ2-5; D is perhaps TRBD1 or TRBD2 (5 bases each). Germline V gene sequence: CDR1 SGHRS, CDR2 YFSETQ. Trimming shortened V by 4 bases and J by 11 bases, and 18 bases separated the two germline ends. The length of the CDR3 is 13 residues. The CDR3 DNA is TGCGCCAGCAGCATCGCGCCGGTAGGGGAGCAGTACGTC. This gives the protein CASSIAPVGEQYV.

The V call is TRBV18, the J call TRBJ2-3, with 7 bases lining up with TRBD1. V trimming: 6 bases; J trimming: 6 bases; junction bases outside the gene matches: 12. CDR1 and CDR2 from the germline V gene are KGHSH and LQKENI. This CDR3 is built from 15 residues. This CDR3 reads CASSRRQGKEDTQYF. The CDR3 bases are TGTGCCAGCTCTCGCAGACAGGGAAAAGAGGATACGCAGTATTTT.

The rearrangement joins TRBV10-3 to TRBJ1-1, with D perhaps TRBD1 (5 bases). V lost 6 bases, J lost 2 bases, and 10 bases lay in between. The germline gives CDR1 ENHRY, CDR2 SYGVKD. CDR3 length: 13 residues. In DNA form, the CDR3 reads TGTGCCATCAGGTACGGGGGAAACACTGAAGCTTTCTTT. It translates to CAIRYGGNTEAFF.

This clonotype has only a few counts. The chain has TRBV24-1 and TRBJ1-5; TRBD1 matches at 8 bases. The V gene's germline CDR1 is KGHDR and CDR2 SFDVKD. J lost 3 bases, V lost 2 bases, and 8 bases had no gene match. This CDR3 spans 17 amino acids. CDR3 region: CATSDSRQGTNNQPQHF. The DNA of the CDR3 is TGTGCCACCAGTGATTCTCGACAGGGGACGAACAATCAGCCCCAGCATTTT.

The CDR3 here is CASSFGQGGVVKNIQYF. The CDR3 bases are TGCGCCAGCAGCTTCGGACAGGGGGGAGTAGTCAAAAACATTCAGTACTTC. This sequence joins TRBV5-1 and TRBJ2-4; the match to TRBD1 covers 10 bases. J was trimmed by 3 bases and V by 2 bases; bases with no gene match: 8. Germline V gene data show CDR1 as SGHRS and CDR2 as YFSETQ. The CDR3 extends over 17 amino acids. The full variable domain, with the rest looked up from reference TRBV5-1 and TRBJ2-4, is KAGVTQTPRYLIKTRGQQVTLSCSPISGHRSVSWYQQTPGQGLQFLFEYFSETQRNKGNFPGRFSGRQFSNSRSEMNVSTLELGDSALYLCASSFGQGGVVKNIQYFGAGTRLSVL.

The chain combines TRBV12-3 or TRBV12-4 with TRBJ2-7; 7 bases align to TRBD2. The CDR3 consists of 15 residues. After removal of 0 bases from V and 3 bases from J, the junction contained 5 bases not matched to a gene. CDR3 DNA: TGTGCCAGCAGTTTAGCCCTGGCGGGAGACTACGAGCAGTACTTC. This gives the protein CASSLALAGDYEQYF.

The chain has TRBV6-5 and TRBJ2-2, with a possible D match to TRBD1 (6 bases). CDR1 MNHEY and CDR2 SVGAGI come from the germline V gene. Deletions cut 4 bases from V and 9 bases from J, with 18 bases between. CDR3 length equals 15 residues. DNA of the CDR3: TGTGCCAGCAGTTTAGCCTCAGGGGATCCGTGGGAGCTGTTTTTT. Amino acid sequence: CASSLASGDPWELFF.

This clonotype was counted between two and nine times. No conserved phenylalanine or tryptophan is present at the end of the CDR3, so a read error is the likely explanation. The chain carries TRBV4-3 and TRBJ2-3; D perhaps matches TRBD1 (5 bases). Germline CDR1 and CDR2: LGHNA and YSLEER. The CDR3 length is 16 residues. Between the trimmed V and J ends, which lost 2 bases and 2 bases, there was a span of 14 bases. The CDR3 region has the DNA TGCGCCAGCAGCCAACACCCCAGGGATTACACAGATACGCAGTATCTT. It translates to CASSQHPRDYTDTQYL.

V gene TRBV4-2 combines with J gene TRBJ1-5, with a weak D call TRBD1 (6 bases). V was shortened by 1 base and J by 6 bases, with 10 bases between the two germline ends. Germline assignment: CDR1 LGHNA and CDR2 YNFKEQ. The CDR3 is 14 residues long. The CDR3 protein is CASSQGQGTQPQHF. The CDR3 DNA reads TGTGCCAGCAGCCAAGGTCAGGGGACTCAGCCCCAGCATTTT.

This clonotype was seen a few times. V is TRBV12-3 or TRBV12-4 and J is TRBJ2-5, with 9 bases matching TRBD1. J lost 6 bases, V lost 6 bases, and 2 bases had no gene match. This CDR3 is built from 12 residues. The chain's CDR3 is CASRGQGQTQYF. The CDR3 nucleotides are TGTGCCAGCAGGGGACAGGGACAGACCCAGTACTTC.

This clonotype was counted only a few times. The rearrangement joins TRBV3-1 to TRBJ2-5; D might be TRBD2 (6 bases). The CDR3 sequence is 14 residues long. V was trimmed by 2 bases and J by 5 bases, leaving 12 bases between them. Germline values: CDR1 LGHDT, CDR2 YNNKEL (reference sequence). CDR3 protein: CASSQNGGRETQYF. CDR3 DNA: TGTGCCAGCAGCCAAAACGGGGGACGGGAGACCCAGTACTTC.

This clonotype was counted between two and nine times. The V and J genes are TRBV20-1 and TRBJ2-2; the match to TRBD1 covers 10 bases. CDR1 is DFQATT, CDR2 SNEGSKA, per germline (reference sequence). The trim removed 5 bases at V and 0 bases at J, leaving 3 bases unmatched. The CDR3 has 15 residues. CDR3 residues: CSAPDRGSNTGELFF. Here the CDR3 DNA reads TGCAGTGCTCCGGACAGGGGGTCGAACACCGGGGAGCTGTTTTTT.

The chain recombines TRBV20-1 with TRBJ1-2; 11 bases map to TRBD1. In germline, CDR1 is DFQATT, CDR2 SNEGSKA (reference sequence). Trimming cost V 6 bases and J 3 bases; bases outside gene matches: 9. This CDR3 comprises 15 residues. CDR3 residues: CSALGQGGEYYGYTF. CDR3 coding DNA: TGCAGTGCCCTGGGACAGGGGGGGGAATACTATGGCTACACCTTC.